The TCR beta chain under discussion was sequenced for a study of cytomegalovirus exposure and HLA in healthy donors. Clones were sequenced by immunoSEQ multiplex PCR, and TCRdb holds only the in-frame ones, with some missing. The profile shows about 170,000 clones, approximately 96% of them singletons. Notes on the study in general: According to reports, the classifier identified cytomegalovirus status with high specificity and sensitivity.

With respect to this clone: The target antigen is unknown.

V was clipped by 5 bases and J by 6 bases, with 17 bases between them. CDR3 length: 15 amino acids. Looked up from germline, CDR1 is MNHNY and CDR2 is SVGAGI (reference sequence). V gene TRBV6-6 combines with J gene TRBJ1-5; weak D call: TRBD1 (5 bases). This sequence originates from a woman aged 18-30 years in good health and CMV-seronegative. The specimen sequenced was PBMCs. The CDR3 region has the DNA TGTGCCAGCAGTCGCGGGACGAGTACCGGTCAGCCCCAGCATTTT. Translation gives CASSRGTSTGQPQHF.